One sample yielded the 14 T cell receptor beta chains listed below, sequenced in a study of blood T cell repertoires in COVID-19. Sequencing used immunoSEQ multiplex PCR; TCRdb keeps in-frame clones, though not all of them. The data show around 700,000 clones, 70% to 90% seen once. Sequenced material: peripheral blood. Receptors were obtained from a woman aged 18-35 years with acute or convalescent COVID-19.

This chain joins TRBV19 and TRBJ1-4, with 9 nucleotides matching TRBD1. The CDR3 loop spans 17 amino acids. V shed 5 bases and J 0 bases; nucleotides not matched to a gene: 7. Looked up from germline, CDR1 is LNHDA and CDR2 is SQIVND (reference sequence). CDR3: CASSATGGTSTNEKLFF. The CDR3 DNA sequence: TGTGCCAGTAGTGCGACAGGGGGGACCTCAACTAATGAAAAACTGTTTTTT.

This chain's CDR3 is CASSAQLATRGELFF. CDR3 DNA: TGTGCCAGCAGCGCCCAACTAGCGACTCGGGGGGAGCTGTTTTTT. The V and J genes are TRBV9 and TRBJ2-2; TRBD2 aligns across 7 bases. CDR1 is SGDLS and CDR2 is YYNGEE in the germline V gene. V trimming: 3 bases; J trimming: 8 bases; junction bases outside the gene matches: 10. The CDR3 contains 15 residues.

The table lists this clone with a count of one. The rearrangement uses TRBV5-1 and TRBJ1-1; 9 positions agree with TRBD1. J lost 4 bases, V lost 5 bases, and 12 bases had no gene match. The CDR3 loop spans 16 amino acids. Germline V gene sequence: CDR1 SGHRS, CDR2 YFSETQ. In nucleotides, the CDR3 is TGCGCCAGCAGGCGTACAGGGGGCGCAGGGGGCACTGAAGCTTTCTTT. Translated: CASRRTGGAGGTEAFF. Based on the CDR3 plus reference TRBV5-1 and TRBJ1-1, the full variable domain is KAGVTQTPRYLIKTRGQQVTLSCSPISGHRSVSWYQQTPGQGLQFLFEYFSETQRNKGNFPGRFSGRQFSNSRSEMNVSTLELGDSALYLCASRRTGGAGGTEAFFGQGTRLTVV.

This clone came up once. This sequence joins TRBV11-2 and TRBJ2-1; 11 nucleotides match TRBD1. Germline V gene sequence: CDR1 SGHAT, CDR2 FQNNGV. The CDR3 is 16 residues long. V lost 5 bases to trimming and J lost 7 bases; unmatched junction nucleotides: 10. In nucleotides, the CDR3 is TGTGCCAGCAGCAATCGGGACAGGGGGAGTGCAAATGAGCAGTTCTTC. Its translation: CASSNRDRGSANEQFF.

The CDR3 region is CATSKVGGGFYEQYF. The CDR3 DNA follows: TGTGCCACCAGCAAAGTCGGCGGGGGATTCTACGAGCAGTACTTC. The chain uses TRBV15 and TRBJ2-7; 7 nucleotides align to TRBD2. CDR3 size: 15 residues. Germline V lookup: CDR1 LNHNV, CDR2 YYDKDF (reference sequence). Losses at the gene ends were 4 bases for V and 3 bases for J; bases not matched to a gene: 9.

The rearrangement links TRBV7-3 to TRBJ2-7; D possibly corresponds to TRBD1 (5 bases). This CDR3 region has 13 residues. Germline CDR1 and CDR2: SGHTA and FQGTGA. V shed 5 bases and J shed 0 bases, with 8 bases lying between them. The CDR3 DNA reads TGTGCCAGCAGCCCGGACAACTCCTACGAGCAGTACTTC. It specifies CASSPDNSYEQYF. Full variable domain (rest looked up from reference TRBV7-3 and TRBJ2-7): GAGVSQTPSNKVTEKGKYVELRCDPISGHTALYWYRQSLGQGPEFLIYFQGTGAADDSGLPNDRFFAVRPEGSVSTLKIQRTERGDSAVYLCASSPDNSYEQYFGPGTRLTVT.

The chain is built from TRBV30 and TRBJ1-2, with D perhaps matching TRBD1 (6 bases). The length of the CDR3 is 14 residues. Looked up from germline, CDR1 is GTSNPN and CDR2 is SVGIG (reference sequence). Trimming left V 0 bases short and J 5 bases short, with 13 bases between. CDR3 sequence (DNA): TGTGCCTGGAGTGTGCCAGGAAGGGGGTATGGCTACACCTTC. Translated: CAWSVPGRGYGYTF.

The V and J genes are TRBV3-1 (or the pseudogene TRBV3-2) and TRBJ2-7; TRBD2 agrees at 7 bases. Trimming removed 6 bases from V and 0 bases from J; junction bases left unmatched: 5. Germline loops: CDR1 LGHDT, CDR2 YNNKEL (reference sequence). The CDR3 consists of 14 residues. CDR3 region: CASSRGGDSYEQYF. CDR3 sequence (DNA): TGTGCCAGCAGTAGGGGAGGGGACTCCTACGAGCAGTACTTC.

V gene TRBV19 combines with J gene TRBJ1-1; D call uncertain. CDR1 LNHDA and CDR2 SQIVND come from the germline V gene (reference sequence). The CDR3 is made up of 13 amino acids. The V end was cut by 10 bases, the J end by 1 base, with 13 bases between. In DNA, the CDR3 is TGTGCCACCAGATCAAATTCGAACACTGAAGCTTTCTTT. It translates to CATRSNSNTEAFF.

CDR3 sequence reads: CASSQGLRTGTGEQYF. CDR3 DNA: TGCGCCAGCAGCCAAGGGCTCCGGACAGGTACGGGGGAGCAGTACTTC. This chain connects TRBV4-3 to TRBJ2-7, with 7 bases fitting TRBD1. The CDR3 is made up of 16 amino acids. Germline-derived CDR1 and CDR2 are LGHNA and YSLEER. J gave up 7 bases and V 1 base, and 13 bases lay outside the gene matches.

This chain joins TRBV30 and TRBJ1-2; 9 bases fit TRBD1. Germline CDR1 and CDR2: GTSNPN and SVGIG (reference sequence). V trimming: 5 bases; J trimming: 6 bases; junction bases outside the gene matches: 13. CDR3 length: 15 amino acids. CDR3 sequence: CAWGQLPTGGDGYTF. CDR3 in DNA: TGTGCCTGGGGCCAGCTACCCACAGGGGGCGATGGCTACACCTTC.

The chain is built from TRBV6-5 and TRBJ1-4; D is perhaps TRBD1 (5 bases). The V gene lost 2 bases and the J gene lost 6 bases, with 13 bases spanning the gap. This CDR3 contains 15 residues. Germline V CDR1 and CDR2: MNHEY, SVGAGI. CDR3 protein: CASSYVPREDEKLFF. The CDR3 DNA reads as TGTGCCAGCAGTTACGTCCCCAGGGAGGATGAAAAACTGTTTTTT.

V is TRBV2 and J is TRBJ1-1; D not resolved. Germline V gene data show CDR1 as SNHLY and CDR2 as FYNNEI. Trimming cost V 3 bases and J 3 bases, with 8 bases left between them. The CDR3 is 13 residues long. The CDR3 loop is CASSDVSYTEAFF. The CDR3 nucleotides read TGTGCCAGCAGTGATGTGAGCTACACTGAAGCTTTCTTT.

Only a few counts were recorded for this clone. The V and J genes are TRBV7-3 and TRBJ1-3; no clear D gene. Germline-derived CDR1 and CDR2 are SGHTA and FQGTGA. Trimming took off 4 bases at V and 1 base at J, with 11 bases between the two ends. CDR3 length: 15 residues. The CDR3 is CASSSGFGSGNTIYF. The CDR3 nucleotides read TGTGCCAGCAGCTCGGGATTTGGGTCTGGAAACACCATATATTTT.